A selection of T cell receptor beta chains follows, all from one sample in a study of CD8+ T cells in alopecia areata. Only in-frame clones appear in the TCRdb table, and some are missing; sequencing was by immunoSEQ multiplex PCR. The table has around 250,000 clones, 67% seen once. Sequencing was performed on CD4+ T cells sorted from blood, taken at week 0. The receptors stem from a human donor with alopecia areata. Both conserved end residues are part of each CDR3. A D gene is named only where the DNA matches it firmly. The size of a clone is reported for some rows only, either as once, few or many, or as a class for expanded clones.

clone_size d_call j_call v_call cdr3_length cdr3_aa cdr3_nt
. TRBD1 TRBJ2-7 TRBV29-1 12 CSVSQGAYEQYF TGCAGCGTTTCGCAGGGGGCCTACGAGCAGTACTTC
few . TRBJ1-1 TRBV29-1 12 CSAGHAGTEAFF TGCAGCGCCGGACATGCGGGGACTGAAGCTTTCTTT
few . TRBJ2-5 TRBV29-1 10 CSAASETQYF TGCAGCGCTGCGTCGGAGACCCAGTACTTC
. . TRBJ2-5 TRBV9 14 CASSTRGAQETQYF TGTGCCAGCAGCACACGGGGGGCTCAAGAGACCCAGTACTTC
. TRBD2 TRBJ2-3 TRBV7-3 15 CASSKIAGNTDTQYF TGTGCCAGCAGCAAGATAGCGGGGAACACAGATACGCAGTATTTT
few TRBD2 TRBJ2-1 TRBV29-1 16 CSELAGGRGSYNEQFF TGCAGCGAACTAGCGGGGGGCCGAGGCTCCTACAATGAGCAGTTCTTC
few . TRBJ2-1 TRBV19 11 CASSRSHEQFF TGTGCCAGTAGTAGGTCCCATGAGCAGTTCTTC
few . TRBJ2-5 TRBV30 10 CAWGRETQYF TGTGCCTGGGGGAGGGAGACCCAGTACTTC
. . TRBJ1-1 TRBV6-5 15 CASRKSTGYNTEAFF TGTGCCAGCAGAAAATCAACAGGGTATAACACTGAAGCTTTCTTT
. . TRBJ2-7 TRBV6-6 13 CASSYRTDYEQYF TGTGCCAGCAGTTACAGGACAGACTACGAGCAGTACTTC
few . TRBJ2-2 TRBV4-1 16 CASSELTRAGTGELFF TGCGCCAGCAGCGAACTGACGAGGGCTGGAACCGGGGAGCTGTTTTTT
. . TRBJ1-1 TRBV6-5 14 CASSSSWENTEAFF TGTGCCAGCAGCTCCTCATGGGAGAACACTGAAGCTTTCTTT
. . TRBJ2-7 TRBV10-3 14 CAIREGLRAHEQYF TGTGCCATCAGGGAGGGCTTGAGGGCCCACGAGCAGTACTTC
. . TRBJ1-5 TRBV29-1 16 CSVPHWEGRRNQPQHF TGCAGCGTTCCCCATTGGGAGGGGCGAAGGAATCAGCCCCAGCATTTT
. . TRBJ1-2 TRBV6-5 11 CASSAQGTYTF TGTGCCAGCAGTGCCCAGGGGACCTACACCTTC
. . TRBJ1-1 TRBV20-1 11 CSAEGGTEAFF TGCAGTGCTGAGGGCGGCACTGAAGCTTTCTTT
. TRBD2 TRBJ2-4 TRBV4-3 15 CASSSQRGDKNIQYF TGCGCCAGCAGCTCACAGCGGGGGGACAAAAACATTCAGTACTTC
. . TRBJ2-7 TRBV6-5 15 CASSYAEIGVALQYF TGTGCCAGCAGTTACGCTGAAATCGGGGTCGCCCTTCAGTACTTC